These 25 T cell receptor beta chains came from one sample sequenced in a study of T-cell reconstitution after alpha-beta-depleted transplantation in children. As it was prepared, the TCRbeta library received unique molecular identifiers. MiXCR, run by TCRdb on the PCR reads, gives a single entry per CDR3 protein. The sample has 200,000 to 250,000 distinct CDR3 sequences; roughly 9% are singletons. The input for sequencing was PBMCs from the stem cell graft donor, taken from the stem cell graft. The receptors here all came from a human donor who donated a stem cell graft to a child with acute lymphoblastic leukemia.

This clonotype was detected a few times. The rearrangement joins TRBV7-2 to TRBJ2-3; D perhaps matches TRBD2 (7 bases). CDR1 is SGHTA and CDR2 is FQGNSA in the germline V gene. V was trimmed by 5 bases and J by 5 bases, leaving 23 bases between them. The length of the CDR3 is 17 residues. The CDR3 sequence: CASSGEGRGAKGDTQYF. CDR3 DNA sequence: TGTGCCAGCAGCGGAGAGGGCCGGGGGGCCAAGGGAGATACGCAGTATTTT. Full variable domain (outside the CDR3, taken from reference TRBV7-2 and TRBJ2-3): GAGVSQSPSNKVTEKGKDVELRCDPISGHTALYWYRQSLGQGLEFLIYFQGNSAPDKSGLPSDRFSAERTGGSVSTLTIQRTQQEDSAVYLCASSGEGRGAKGDTQYFGPGTRLTVL.

This clonotype has a handful of counts. In DNA form, the CDR3 reads TGTGCCAGCAGTTTCGACAGGGCCAATCAGCCCCAGCATTTT. Translating gives CASSFDRANQPQHF. V and J are TRBV12-3 or TRBV12-4 and TRBJ1-5; TRBD1 matches 7 bases. This CDR3 is 14 amino acids long. V lost 3 bases to trimming and J lost 3 bases; unmatched junction nucleotides: 2.

This clonotype occurred once. The genes are TRBV4-1 and TRBJ1-1; unclear D gene. V was shortened by 4 bases and J by 0 bases, with 15 bases between the two germline ends. The CDR3 contains 16 residues. Germline-derived CDR1 and CDR2 are MGHRA and YSYEKL. The CDR3 here is CASSRQGETLNTEAFF. In DNA form, the CDR3 reads TGCGCCAGCAGCCGGCAAGGTGAAACGTTGAACACTGAAGCTTTCTTT.

The V and J genes are TRBV7-2 and TRBJ2-3; D uncertain. Germline CDR1 reads SGHTA; CDR2 reads FQGNSA. Trimming removed 5 bases from V and 1 base from J, with 7 bases in between. CDR3 length: 13 residues. The CDR3 region is CASSPHGTDTQYF. For the CDR3, the DNA is TGTGCCAGCAGCCCCCACGGCACAGATACGCAGTATTTT.

The V and J genes are TRBV20-1 and TRBJ1-2; D possibly corresponds to TRBD1 (5 bases). Germline values: CDR1 DFQATT, CDR2 SNEGSKA (reference sequence). The CDR3 extends over 13 amino acids. Trimming removed 3 bases from V and 6 bases from J, with 14 bases in between. CDR3 sequence: CSARGRDKHGYTF. The DNA for the CDR3 is TGCAGTGCTAGGGGCAGGGATAAACATGGCTACACCTTC.

The V and J genes are TRBV5-1 and TRBJ2-3, with 10 bases that match TRBD2. The ends lost 0 bases at V and 0 bases at J; junction bases unmatched: 10. Germline loops: CDR1 SGHRS, CDR2 YFSETQ. The CDR3 consists of 19 residues. The CDR3 coding sequence is TGCGCCAGCAGCTTGGAGGCTAGCGGGGGCCGAAGAAGCACAGATACGCAGTATTTT. Protein: CASSLEASGGRRSTDTQYF.

About this clonotype: Being one base from a much bigger clone, this may be a read error. The gene calls are TRBV4-2 and TRBJ1-1; no definite D call. The germline gives CDR1 LGHNA, CDR2 YNFKEQ. The CDR3 consists of 10 residues. The chain's CDR3 is CASVNTEAFF. The CDR3 DNA reads TGTGCTTCGGTGAACACTGAAGCTTTCTTT.

The sample holds many counts of this clonotype. V is TRBV24-1 and J is TRBJ2-1; TRBD2 matches at 11 bases. Germline V gene lookup returns CDR1 KGHDR and CDR2 SFDVKD. J gave up 8 bases and V 2 bases, and 13 bases lay outside the gene matches. CDR3 length equals 18 residues. The CDR3: CATSDSRLAGFSYHEQFF. In DNA form, the CDR3 reads TGTGCCACCAGTGATTCGCGACTAGCGGGGTTTTCTTACCATGAGCAGTTCTTC.

The rearrangement joins TRBV5-1 to TRBJ2-7, with D possibly matching TRBD1 (5 bases). The CDR3 runs 15 residues. Germline CDR1 is SGHRS and CDR2 is YFSETQ. Deletions cut 2 bases from V and 0 bases from J, with 12 bases between. This CDR3 reads CASSLGVLGSYEQYF. In DNA, the CDR3 is TGCGCCAGCAGCTTAGGGGTCCTCGGCTCCTACGAGCAGTACTTC.

The sample holds many counts of this clonotype. The chain joins TRBV12-3 or TRBV12-4 to TRBJ1-1; tentative D call: TRBD1 (6 bases). The CDR3 totals 17 residues. V was pared by 2 bases and J by 5 bases, with 21 bases between. The CDR3 loop is CASSLLRGSGARTEAFF. The CDR3 DNA follows: TGTGCCAGCAGTTTATTGAGGGGGAGTGGAGCGAGGACTGAAGCTTTCTTT.

V usage is TRBV10-2 and J usage is TRBJ1-2, with 7 nucleotides matching TRBD1. J lost 6 bases, V lost 4 bases, and 5 bases had no gene match. There are 13 residues in the CDR3. The germline V gene has CDR1 WSHSY and CDR2 SAAADI. The CDR3 DNA sequence: TGCGCCAGCAGTGTCAGCAGGGGGAATGGCTACACCTTC. It codes for CASSVSRGNGYTF.

In this sample, this clonotype turned up a few times. This chain uses TRBV10-3 with TRBJ1-1; D is perhaps TRBD1 (5 bases). Trimming shortened V by 4 bases and J by 1 base, and 10 bases separated the two germline ends. This CDR3 has 14 amino acids. Per the germline V gene, CDR1 is ENHRY and CDR2 is SYGVKD. This CDR3 is CAISGGTENTEAFF. CDR3 DNA: TGTGCCATCAGTGGCGGGACGGAGAACACTGAAGCTTTCTTT.

This clonotype was seen ten or more times. This chain connects TRBV12-3 or TRBV12-4 to TRBJ1-1, with 9 positions matching TRBD1. This CDR3 has 16 residues. V dropped 6 bases and J dropped 4; count of bases not matched to a gene: 12. The CDR3 is CASSTRPGTGSTEAFF. Here the CDR3 DNA reads TGTGCCAGCAGCACTCGTCCCGGGACAGGGAGCACTGAAGCTTTCTTT.

This clonotype has just a few counts. The J gene is TRBJ1-2, the V gene TRBV20-1; TRBD1 agrees at 12 bases. J lost 4 bases, V lost 2 bases, and 5 bases had no gene match. The V gene's germline CDR1 is DFQATT and CDR2 SNEGSKA (reference sequence). The CDR3 is 15 residues long. The CDR3 reads CSARFPGQGAYGYTF. CDR3 in DNA: TGCAGTGCTAGATTCCCGGGACAGGGGGCCTATGGCTACACCTTC.

Ten or more counts support this clonotype. This chain connects TRBV6-1 to TRBJ1-2; no clear D gene. Germline CDR1 reads MNHNS; CDR2 reads SASEGT. V lost 2 bases, J lost 1 base, and 2 bases lay in between. The CDR3 sequence is 12 residues long. The CDR3 DNA is TGTGCCAGCAGTGAATTTAACTATGGCTACACCTTC. Residues: CASSEFNYGYTF.

This clonotype has just a few counts. V is TRBV6-1 and J is TRBJ2-2; no definite D call. The CDR3 extends over 14 amino acids. V was trimmed by 5 bases and J by 0 bases, leaving 7 bases between them. Germline CDR1 reads MNHNS; CDR2 reads SASEGT. The CDR3 DNA is TGTGCCAGCAGTAGGACCGCGAACACCGGGGAGCTGTTTTTT. Its protein product is CASSRTANTGELFF.

This chain uses TRBV27 with TRBJ2-3; D possibly corresponds to TRBD1 (5 bases). The germline V gene encodes CDR1 MNHEY and CDR2 SMNVEV (reference sequence). Trimming left V 3 bases short and J 6 bases short, with 19 bases between. This CDR3 spans 16 amino acids. The CDR3 sequence: CASSFSSRTFQDTQYF. CDR3 DNA: TGTGCCAGCAGTTTTTCCTCCAGGACATTCCAGGATACGCAGTATTTT.

The V call is TRBV7-2, the J call TRBJ2-5; 7 bases match TRBD2. The V gene end was trimmed by 5 bases and the J gene end by 5 bases; junction bases not matched to a gene: 17. CDR3 length: 17 residues. From germline, CDR1 is SGHTA and CDR2 FQGNSA. CDR3 amino acids: CASSAATLPGGGETQYF. The DNA for the CDR3 is TGTGCCAGCAGCGCCGCGACCCTACCGGGGGGTGGGGAGACCCAGTACTTC.

Ten or more counts support this clonotype. The rearrangement links TRBV20-1 to TRBJ2-7; 9 bases map to TRBD2. The CDR3 length is 14 residues. The germline CDR1 and CDR2 sequences are DFQATT and SNEGSKA (reference sequence). Trimming cost V 6 bases and J 3 bases; bases outside gene matches: 9. In nucleotides, the CDR3 is TGCAGTGCGGGGAGGGGTAGCGGGGGCTACGAGCAGTACTTC. Translated, it gives CSAGRGSGGYEQYF.

This chain links TRBV2 with TRBJ2-7; TRBD1 agrees at 10 bases. The length of the CDR3 is 13 residues. V was pared by 7 bases and J by 6 bases, with 6 bases of the junction left unmatched. CDR1 and CDR2 (germline): SNHLY, FYNNEI. The DNA for the CDR3 is TGTGCCAGCAAGCGGGACAGGGGCTCCGAGCAGTACTTC. It translates to CASKRDRGSEQYF.

This chain joins TRBV7-8 and TRBJ1-2, with D uncertain. This CDR3 has 15 residues. V was clipped by 0 bases and J by 5 bases, with 13 bases between them. Germline V gene lookup returns CDR1 SGHVS and CDR2 FQNEAQ. The CDR3 protein is CASSLAIGEGYGYTF. The CDR3 region has the DNA TGTGCCAGCAGCTTAGCCATCGGGGAAGGATATGGCTACACCTTC.

V gene TRBV7-2 combines with J gene TRBJ1-1; 7 bases agree with TRBD1. The CDR3 is 13 residues long. Germline V gives CDR1 SGHTA, CDR2 FQGNSA. The V gene end was trimmed by 5 bases and the J gene end by 8 bases; junction bases not matched to a gene: 8. The CDR3 nucleotides are TGTGCCAGCAGCCGCGACAGGGAGAAAGAAGCTTTCTTT. Its translation: CASSRDREKEAFF.

This clonotype was seen more than once but under ten times. CDR3 amino acids: CASVARADKGNTEAFF. The CDR3 DNA reads as TGTGCCAGCGTCGCACGGGCAGACAAGGGGAACACTGAAGCTTTCTTT. V usage is TRBV6-2 or TRBV6-3 and J usage is TRBJ1-1; D is uncertain. Trimming left V 8 bases short and J 1 base short, with 20 bases between. Germline loops: CDR1 MNHEY, CDR2 SVGEGT. The CDR3 extends over 16 amino acids.

This clonotype was counted at least ten times. The rearrangement uses TRBV4-3 and TRBJ2-1; D gene ambiguous. Germline V gene data show CDR1 as LGHNA and CDR2 as YSLEER. V lost 3 bases and J lost 7, with 13 bases in between. This CDR3 region has 14 residues. This CDR3 reads CASSQYDLGNEQFF. CDR3 coding DNA: TGCGCCAGCAGCCAGTACGACCTAGGGAATGAGCAGTTCTTC.

The gene calls are TRBV4-2 and TRBJ1-6; 8 bases fit TRBD1. The CDR3 runs to 17 residues. Germline CDR1 is LGHNA and CDR2 is YNFKEQ. V lost 0 bases, J lost 7 bases, and 8 bases stayed unmatched. CDR3 nucleotides: TGTGCCAGCAGCCAAGATAGCCGGGACAGGCTAAATTCACCCCTCCACTTT. It is translated as CASSQDSRDRLNSPLHF.